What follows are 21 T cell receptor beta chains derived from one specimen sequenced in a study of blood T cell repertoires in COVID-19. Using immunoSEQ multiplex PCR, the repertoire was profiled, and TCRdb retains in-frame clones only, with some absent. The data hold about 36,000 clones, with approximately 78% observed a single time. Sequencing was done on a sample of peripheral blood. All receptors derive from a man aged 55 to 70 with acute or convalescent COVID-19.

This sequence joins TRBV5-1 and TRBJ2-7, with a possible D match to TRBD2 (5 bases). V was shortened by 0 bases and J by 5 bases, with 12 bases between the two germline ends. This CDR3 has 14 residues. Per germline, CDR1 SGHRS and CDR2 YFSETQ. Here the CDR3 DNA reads TGCGCCAGCAGCTTGGCGGTAGCCGGGGACGAGCAGTACTTC. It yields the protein CASSLAVAGDEQYF.

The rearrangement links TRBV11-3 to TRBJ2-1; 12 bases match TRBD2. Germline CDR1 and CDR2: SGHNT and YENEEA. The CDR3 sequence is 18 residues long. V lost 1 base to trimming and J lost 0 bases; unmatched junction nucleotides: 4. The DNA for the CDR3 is TGTGCCAGCAGCTTAGGACTAGCGGGAGACCCCTCCTACAATGAGCAGTTCTTC. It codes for CASSLGLAGDPSYNEQFF.

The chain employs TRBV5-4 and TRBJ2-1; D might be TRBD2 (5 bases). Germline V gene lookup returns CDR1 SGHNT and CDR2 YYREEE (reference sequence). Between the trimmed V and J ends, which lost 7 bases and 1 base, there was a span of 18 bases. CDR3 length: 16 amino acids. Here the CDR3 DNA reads TGTGCCAGCCATAGGCCGGGAATCGCTTCCTACAATGAGCAGTTCTTC. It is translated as CASHRPGIASYNEQFF. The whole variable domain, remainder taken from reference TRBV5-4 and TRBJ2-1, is ETGVTQSPTHLIKTRGQQVTLRCSSQSGHNTVSWYQQALGQGPQFIFQYYREEENGRGNFPPRFSGLQFPNYSSELNVNALELDDSALYLCASHRPGIASYNEQFFGPGTRLTVL.

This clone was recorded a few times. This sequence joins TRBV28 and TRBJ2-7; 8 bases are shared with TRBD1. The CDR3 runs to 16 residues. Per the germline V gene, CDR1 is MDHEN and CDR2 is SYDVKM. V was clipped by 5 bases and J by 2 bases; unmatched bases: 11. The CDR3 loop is CASSIIGDRFPYEQYF. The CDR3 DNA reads TGTGCCAGCAGTATTATAGGGGACAGGTTCCCCTACGAGCAGTACTTC.

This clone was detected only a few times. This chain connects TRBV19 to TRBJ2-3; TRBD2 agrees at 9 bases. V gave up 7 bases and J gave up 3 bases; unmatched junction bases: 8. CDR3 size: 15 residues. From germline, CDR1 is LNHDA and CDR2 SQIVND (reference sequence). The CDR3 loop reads CASTLGLAATDTQYF. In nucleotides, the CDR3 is TGTGCCAGTACCTTGGGACTAGCAGCTACAGATACGCAGTATTTT.

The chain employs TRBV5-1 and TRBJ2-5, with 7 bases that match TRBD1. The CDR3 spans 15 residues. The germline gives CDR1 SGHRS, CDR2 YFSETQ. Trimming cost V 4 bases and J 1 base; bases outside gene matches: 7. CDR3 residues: CASSGGTDTQETQYF. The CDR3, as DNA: TGCGCCAGCAGCGGTGGGACAGATACCCAAGAGACCCAGTACTTC.

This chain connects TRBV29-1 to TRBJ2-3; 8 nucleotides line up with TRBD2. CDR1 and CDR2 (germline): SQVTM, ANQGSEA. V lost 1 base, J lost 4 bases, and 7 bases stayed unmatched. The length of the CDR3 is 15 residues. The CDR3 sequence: CSVEVLAGRPDTQYF. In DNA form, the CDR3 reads TGCAGCGTTGAAGTATTAGCGGGGAGGCCAGATACGCAGTATTTT.

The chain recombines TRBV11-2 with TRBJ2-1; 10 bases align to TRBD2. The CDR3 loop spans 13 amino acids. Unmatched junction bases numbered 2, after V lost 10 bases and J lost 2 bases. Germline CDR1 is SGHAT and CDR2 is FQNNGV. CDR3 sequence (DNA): TGTGCCACTAGCGGGAGCGCCTACAATGAGCAGTTCTTC. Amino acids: CATSGSAYNEQFF.

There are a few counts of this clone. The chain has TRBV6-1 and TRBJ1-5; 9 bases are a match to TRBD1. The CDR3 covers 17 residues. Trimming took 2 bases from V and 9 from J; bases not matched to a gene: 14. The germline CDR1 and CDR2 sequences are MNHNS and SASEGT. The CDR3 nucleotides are TGTGCCAGCAGTGAAAGCCCCCACGGGACAGGGTTCCCGCCCCAGCATTTT. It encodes CASSESPHGTGFPPQHF.

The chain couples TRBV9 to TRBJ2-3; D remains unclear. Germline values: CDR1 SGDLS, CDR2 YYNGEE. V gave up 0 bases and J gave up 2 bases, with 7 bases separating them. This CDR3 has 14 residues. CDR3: CASSVGGSTDTQYF. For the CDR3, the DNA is TGTGCCAGCAGCGTAGGAGGTTCCACAGATACGCAGTATTTT. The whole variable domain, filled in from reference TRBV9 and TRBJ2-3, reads DSGVTQTPKHLITATGQRVTLRCSPRSGDLSVYWYQQSLDQGLQFLIQYYNGEERAKGNILERFSAQQFPDLHSELNLSSLELGDSALYFCASSVGGSTDTQYFGPGTRLTVL.

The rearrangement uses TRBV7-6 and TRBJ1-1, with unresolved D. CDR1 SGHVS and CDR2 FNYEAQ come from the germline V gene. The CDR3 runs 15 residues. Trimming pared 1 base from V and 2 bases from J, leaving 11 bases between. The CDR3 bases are TGTGCCAGCAGCTTAGTTCGGGGTGGAAACACTGAAGCTTTCTTT. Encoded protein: CASSLVRGGNTEAFF. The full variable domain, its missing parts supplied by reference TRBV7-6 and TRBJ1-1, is GAGVSQSPRYKVTKRGQDVALRCDPISGHVSLYWYRQALGQGPEFLTYFNYEAQQDKSGLPNDRFSAERPEGSISTLTIQRTEQRDSAMYRCASSLVRGGNTEAFFGQGTRLTVV.

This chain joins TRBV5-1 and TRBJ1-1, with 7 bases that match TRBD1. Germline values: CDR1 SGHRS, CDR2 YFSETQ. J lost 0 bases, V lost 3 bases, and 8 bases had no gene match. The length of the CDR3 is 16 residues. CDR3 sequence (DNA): TGCGCCAGCAGCTCGTGGGACAGAAGTTTGAACACTGAAGCTTTCTTT. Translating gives CASSSWDRSLNTEAFF.

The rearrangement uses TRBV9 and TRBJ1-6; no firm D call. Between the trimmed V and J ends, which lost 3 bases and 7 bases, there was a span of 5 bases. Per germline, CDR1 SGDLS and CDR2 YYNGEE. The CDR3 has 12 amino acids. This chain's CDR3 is CASSGANSPLHF. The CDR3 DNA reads TGTGCCAGCAGCGGGGCGAATTCACCCCTCCACTTT.

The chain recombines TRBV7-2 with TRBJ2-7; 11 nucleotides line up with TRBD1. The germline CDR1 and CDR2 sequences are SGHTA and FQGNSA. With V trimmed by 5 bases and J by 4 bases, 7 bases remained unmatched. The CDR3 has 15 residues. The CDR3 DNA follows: TGTGCCAGCAGCCCCCGGACAGGGGGCAGATACGAGCAGTACTTC. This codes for CASSPRTGGRYEQYF.

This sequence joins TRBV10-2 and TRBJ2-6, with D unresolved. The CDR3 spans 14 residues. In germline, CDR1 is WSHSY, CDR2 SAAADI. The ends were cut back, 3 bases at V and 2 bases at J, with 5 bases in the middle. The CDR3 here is CASSDGAGANVLTF. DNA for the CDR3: TGCGCCAGCAGTGACGGAGCTGGGGCCAACGTCCTGACTTTC.

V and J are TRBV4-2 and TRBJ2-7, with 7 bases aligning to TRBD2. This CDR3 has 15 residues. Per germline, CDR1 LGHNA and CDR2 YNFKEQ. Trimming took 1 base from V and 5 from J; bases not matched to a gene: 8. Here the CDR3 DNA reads TGTGCCAGCAGCCAAGGGGAGGGCGCGGGCCACGAGCAGTACTTC. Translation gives CASSQGEGAGHEQYF.

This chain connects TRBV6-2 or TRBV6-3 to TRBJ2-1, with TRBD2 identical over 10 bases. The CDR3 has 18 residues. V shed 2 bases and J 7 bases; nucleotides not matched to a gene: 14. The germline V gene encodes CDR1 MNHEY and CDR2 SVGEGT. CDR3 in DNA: TGTGCCAGCAGTTACGGGCTAGCGGGAGCGTTAGGAGAAAATGAGCAGTTCTTC. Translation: CASSYGLAGALGENEQFF.

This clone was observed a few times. CDR3 loop: CASSPGTSGFHEQFF. In nucleotides, the CDR3 is TGTGCCAGCAGCCCAGGGACTAGCGGCTTCCATGAGCAGTTCTTC. The chain links TRBV7-2 to TRBJ2-1; 11 nucleotides agree with TRBD2. From germline, CDR1 is SGHTA and CDR2 FQGNSA. The trim removed 5 bases at V and 8 bases at J, leaving 8 bases unmatched. The CDR3 contains 15 residues.

This CDR3 reads CATDRASGTDNEQFF. For the CDR3, the DNA is TGTGCCACCGATAGGGCTAGCGGAACGGACAATGAGCAGTTCTTC. V usage is TRBV6-5 and J usage is TRBJ2-1; TRBD2 agrees at 7 bases. V dropped 10 bases and J dropped 5; count of bases not matched to a gene: 14. CDR1 is MNHEY, CDR2 SVGAGI, per germline. The CDR3 is 15 residues long.

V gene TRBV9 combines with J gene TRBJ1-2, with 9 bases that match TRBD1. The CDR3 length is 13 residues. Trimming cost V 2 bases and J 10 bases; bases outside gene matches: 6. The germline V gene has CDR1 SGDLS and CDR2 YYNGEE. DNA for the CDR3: TGTGCCAGCAGCGTCGGGACAGGGACCACCTACACCTTC. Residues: CASSVGTGTTYTF.

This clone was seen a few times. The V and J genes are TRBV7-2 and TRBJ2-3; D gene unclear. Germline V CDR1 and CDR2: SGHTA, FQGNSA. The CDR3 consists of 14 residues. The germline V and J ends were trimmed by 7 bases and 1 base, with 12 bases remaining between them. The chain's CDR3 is CASKIRGRTDTQYF. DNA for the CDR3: TGTGCCAGCAAAATAAGAGGTCGCACAGATACGCAGTATTTT.